The T cell receptor beta chain described here comes from a study of regulatory T cells in long-lasting Graves disease. Time point in this sample: newly diagnosed GD, antithyroid drugs for less than 3 months. Scientists built the TCR library using RNA that was extracted from PBMCs. CDR3-region Arm-PCR and iRepertoire HTBI primers produced the TCR beta libraries. Under the authors' procedure: Identification yielded some 65 TRBV and 14 TRBJ segments across samples. TCRdb called the multiplex PCR reads again in MiXCR, with one record for every CDR3 protein. TCRdb, rather than the study authors, made the V and J calls. The sample includes approximately 230,000 distinct CDR3 sequences, around 19% of them seen just once. There are many counts of this clonotype. This specimen was peripheral blood mononuclear cells (PBMCs), taken at new diagnosis, from a patient treated with antithyroid drugs. The clonotype was recovered from a female donor with Graves disease.

The CDR3 nucleotides read TGTGCCACCAGTGACCCGACTAGCGGGAGGGCTACAGATACGCAGTATTTT. This translates into CATSDPTSGRATDTQYF. This chain joins TRBV24-1 and TRBJ2-3; 14 bases are shared with TRBD2. The trim removed 4 bases at V and 3 bases at J, leaving 5 bases unmatched. Per germline, CDR1 KGHDR and CDR2 SFDVKD. CDR3 length equals 17 residues.